The 18 T cell receptor beta chains presented below share a single source sample, sequenced in a study of T-cell reconstitution after alpha-beta-depleted transplantation in children. Preparing the TCRbeta library involved the use of unique molecular identifiers. Using its own MiXCR run on the PCR reads, TCRdb lists one record per CDR3 protein. Among 90,000 to 95,000 distinct CDR3 sequences listed, 10% to 15% were seen once. The starting material was PBMCs from the stem cell graft donor, obtained from the stem cell graft. The receptors stem from a human donor who donated a stem cell graft to a child with inherited bone marrow failure.

The chain has TRBV7-1 and TRBJ2-7; 8 bases are shared with TRBD1. TRBV7-1 is classed as an ORF, of uncertain function. V lost 3 bases to trimming and J lost 4 bases; unmatched junction nucleotides: 11. The CDR3 is made up of 16 amino acids. CDR3 region: CASSSGTGRKRYEQYF. The CDR3 DNA follows: TGTGCCAGCAGCTCGGGGACAGGTAGAAAGCGGTACGAGCAGTACTTC.

The chain couples TRBV15 to TRBJ2-7; D possibly uses TRBD1 or TRBD2 (5 bases each). The V gene's germline CDR1 is LNHNV and CDR2 YYDKDF (reference sequence). There are 15 residues in the CDR3. V gave up 0 bases and J gave up 6 bases, with 15 bases separating them. The CDR3 loop reads CATSRDGGTSGEQYF. The CDR3 DNA reads TGTGCCACCAGCAGAGACGGTGGGACCTCGGGCGAGCAGTACTTC.

There are many counts of this clonotype. The chain employs TRBV20-1 and TRBJ1-5, with 8 bases matching TRBD1. The CDR3 is made up of 12 amino acids. Germline lookup yields CDR1 DFQATT and CDR2 SNEGSKA (reference sequence). With 6 bases clipped from V and 7 bases from J, the junction kept 5 bases outside the gene matches. The CDR3 DNA sequence: TGCAGTGCCCTGACAGGGGCCCAGCCCCAGCATTTT. Translated, it gives CSALTGAQPQHF.

This clonotype was seen repeatedly, ten times or more. The V and J genes are TRBV7-2 and TRBJ2-2, with a tentative D call TRBD2 (6 bases). Germline CDR1 is SGHTA and CDR2 is FQGNSA. With 4 bases removed from V and 3 bases from J, the gap between germline ends came to 9 bases. The CDR3 runs to 14 residues. The CDR3 DNA follows: TGTGCCAGCAGCTCGGGACTTTACACCGGGGAGCTGTTTTTT. This sequence encodes CASSSGLYTGELFF.

The table lists this clonotype with a count of one. V is TRBV6-2 or TRBV6-3 and J is TRBJ2-7, with D possibly matching TRBD1 (6 bases). The CDR3 totals 16 residues. With 0 bases removed from V and 1 base from J, the gap between germline ends came to 13 bases. CDR1 and CDR2 from the germline V gene are MNHEY and SVGEGT. CDR3: CASSYSAPTGSYEQYF. In DNA form, the CDR3 reads TGTGCCAGCAGTTACTCGGCCCCAACAGGGTCCTACGAGCAGTACTTC.

This clonotype was recorded many times. The chain joins TRBV29-1 to TRBJ1-1; tentatively, D is TRBD1 (5 bases). The CDR3 extends over 15 amino acids. Germline CDR1 SQVTM, CDR2 ANQGSEA. With 4 bases removed from V and 0 bases from J, the gap between germline ends came to 15 bases. The CDR3 bases are TGCAGCGTTGGCCCCGGGTGGGGGATGAACACTGAAGCTTTCTTT. Residues: CSVGPGWGMNTEAFF.

In this sample, this clonotype turned up many times. The V gene is TRBV5-1, the J gene TRBJ2-3; TRBD2 is a possible D gene (6 bases). The CDR3 sequence is 15 residues long. V was trimmed by 6 bases and J by 1 base, leaving 15 bases between them. Looked up from germline, CDR1 is SGHRS and CDR2 is YFSETQ. CDR3 residues: CASKSVWGGTDTQYF. The DNA for the CDR3 is TGCGCCAGCAAATCGGTCTGGGGGGGCACAGATACGCAGTATTTT.

This clonotype was counted at least ten times. The V call is TRBV7-6, the J call TRBJ1-1; perhaps TRBD1 as D (6 bases). The CDR3 loop spans 17 amino acids. The germline V gene encodes CDR1 SGHVS and CDR2 FNYEAQ. The V end lost 2 bases, the J end lost 3 bases, and 19 bases lay between the germline ends. CDR3 in amino acids: CASSLWGMGGADTEAFF. CDR3 in DNA: TGTGCCAGCAGCTTATGGGGGATGGGGGGCGCGGACACTGAAGCTTTCTTT. Supplemented by reference TRBV7-6 and TRBJ1-1, the full variable domain reads GAGVSQSPRYKVTKRGQDVALRCDPISGHVSLYWYRQALGQGPEFLTYFNYEAQQDKSGLPNDRFSAERPEGSISTLTIQRTEQRDSAMYRCASSLWGMGGADTEAFFGQGTRLTVV.

This clonotype was seen ten or more times. The CDR3 nucleotides are TGCGCCAGCAGCTCGGAGGTTAACTATGGCTACACCTTC. Its translation is CASSSEVNYGYTF. V and J are TRBV5-1 and TRBJ1-2; D not certain. The V gene lost 3 bases and the J gene lost 1 base, with 7 bases spanning the gap. This CDR3 has 13 residues. Germline values: CDR1 SGHRS, CDR2 YFSETQ.

This chain connects TRBV7-2 to TRBJ2-5; 12 bases align to TRBD2. The CDR3 has 16 residues. Germline V gene lookup returns CDR1 SGHTA and CDR2 FQGNSA. The V gene end was trimmed by 5 bases and the J gene end by 5 bases; junction bases not matched to a gene: 9. This chain's CDR3 is CASSQNLAGGLETQYF. Here the CDR3 DNA reads TGTGCCAGCAGCCAAAACCTAGCGGGGGGGCTGGAGACCCAGTACTTC.

This clonotype was detected many times. The chain combines TRBV4-3 with TRBJ1-6, with D possibly matching TRBD1 (6 bases). Trimming removed 0 bases from V and 7 bases from J, with 10 bases in between. The CDR3 runs 15 residues. Germline V gives CDR1 LGHNA, CDR2 YSLEER. CDR3 sequence (DNA): TGCGCCAGCAGCCAAGAAACAGGGTCGAATTCACCCCTCCACTTT. The encoded protein is CASSQETGSNSPLHF.

This clonotype was observed many times. The chain carries TRBV5-5 and TRBJ2-7; no definite D call. The CDR3 has 11 amino acids. Germline-derived CDR1 and CDR2 are SGHKS and YYEKEE (reference sequence). With 3 bases removed from V and 6 bases from J, the gap between germline ends came to 7 bases. This chain's CDR3 is CASSSYAEQYF. CDR3 nucleotide sequence: TGTGCCAGCAGCTCTTATGCCGAGCAGTACTTC.

This sequence joins TRBV7-2 and TRBJ2-5; 10 bases are shared with TRBD1. V dropped 1 base and J dropped 6; count of bases not matched to a gene: 8. The CDR3 extends over 16 amino acids. The germline CDR1 and CDR2 sequences are SGHTA and FQGNSA. CDR3 sequence (DNA): TGTGCCAGCAGCTTAGAACCGGGACAGGGGTTGAAGACCCAGTACTTC. This codes for CASSLEPGQGLKTQYF.

In its sample, this clonotype was seen many times. The chain carries TRBV20-1 and TRBJ2-3; D not resolved. Trimming pared 6 bases from V and 1 base from J, leaving 8 bases between. Per the germline V gene, CDR1 is DFQATT and CDR2 is SNEGSKA (reference sequence). The CDR3 has 12 residues. CDR3 protein: CSAHPRTDTQYF. CDR3 nucleotide sequence: TGCAGTGCCCATCCCCGCACAGATACGCAGTATTTT.

Many counts were recorded for this clonotype. V usage is TRBV20-1 and J usage is TRBJ2-6, with 10 bases that match TRBD2. The CDR3 consists of 15 residues. Germline-derived CDR1 and CDR2 are DFQATT and SNEGSKA (reference sequence). The V segment lost 7 bases and the J segment 1 base; nucleotides outside the gene matches: 4. The CDR3 region has the DNA TGCAGTGGGCTAGCGGGAGTGTCTGGGGCCAACGTCCTGACTTTC. The encoded protein is CSGLAGVSGANVLTF.

The sample holds many counts of this clonotype. The chain couples TRBV5-1 to TRBJ2-3; D is perhaps TRBD1 or TRBD2 (5 bases each). Trimming shortened V by 0 bases and J by 1 base, and 9 bases separated the two germline ends. This CDR3 has 15 amino acids. Germline values: CDR1 SGHRS, CDR2 YFSETQ. The CDR3 region is CASSLETGRTDTQYF. The CDR3 coding sequence is TGCGCCAGCAGCTTGGAGACGGGGCGCACAGATACGCAGTATTTT.

This clonotype occurred many times. V and J are TRBV6-4 and TRBJ2-1; TRBD1 matches at 9 bases. This CDR3 has 11 residues. Trimming took 10 bases from V and 10 from J; bases not matched to a gene: 5. Per the germline V gene, CDR1 is MRHNA and CDR2 is SNTAGT. The CDR3 sequence is CAMDRGREQFF. In nucleotides, the CDR3 is TGTGCCATGGACAGGGGCCGGGAGCAGTTCTTC.

This clonotype showed up many times. The J gene is TRBJ2-1, the V gene TRBV7-9; 7 bases are a match to TRBD1. The germline V gene has CDR1 SEHNR and CDR2 FQNEAQ (reference sequence). This CDR3 contains 16 residues. Trimming cost V 5 bases and J 9 bases; bases outside gene matches: 16. CDR3 in DNA: TGTGCCAGCAGCGCCCGACAGGGTCGTGTTGGATGTGAGCAGTTCTTC. Protein sequence: CASSARQGRVGCEQFF. The whole variable domain, remainder taken from reference TRBV7-9 and TRBJ2-1, is DTGVSQNPRHKITKRGQNVTFRCDPISEHNRLYWYRQTLGQGPEFLTYFQNEAQLEKSRLLSDRFSAERPKGSFSTLEIQRTEQGDSAMYLCASSARQGRVGCEQFFGPGTRLTVL.